The present entry profiles one T cell receptor beta chain with its context. Method: immunoSEQ multiplex PCR; TCRdb's copy keeps in-frame clones and lacks some. The repertoire holds 300,000 to 450,000 clones, with more than 80% as singletons. These data come from a study of blood T cell repertoires in COVID-19. Enrollees, about 18 to 89 years old, lived in about two dozen US areas. V lost 2 bases to trimming and J lost 5 bases, with 14 bases between them. Germline-derived CDR1 and CDR2 are LNHNV and YYDKDF (reference sequence). The CDR3 sequence is 15 residues long. Sequencing input: PBMCs or T cells enriched from blood (not recorded which). This TCR came from a man between 18 and 29 years old who had recovered from COVID-19. The chain recombines TRBV15 with TRBJ2-3, with a weak D call TRBD1 (5 bases). The CDR3 sequence is CATSRSQGVIDTQYF. DNA for the CDR3: TGTGCCACCAGCAGATCGCAGGGTGTGATAGATACGCAGTATTTT. Drawing the rest from reference TRBV15 and TRBJ2-3, the complete variable domain is DAMVIQNPRYQVTQFGKPVTLSCSQTLNHNVMYWYQQKSSQAPKLLFHYYDKDFNNEADTPDNFQSRRPNTSFCFLDIRSPGLGDTAMYLCATSRSQGVIDTQYFGPGTRLTVL.